The rows below give T cell receptor beta chains drawn from one sample of a study of metastatic and nonmetastatic thyroid tumors. TCRdb re-processed the PCR reads through MiXCR. Of about 16,000 clones listed, around 31% are singletons. Sequencing was carried out using tumor tissue. These receptors were obtained from a male donor with papillary thyroid cancer or a benign thyroid nodule (not recorded which). Some clones in this sample may be carry-over from other donors' samples. The CDR3 runs from the conserved cysteine through the conserved F or W. The D gene is left open where the match is weak. The size of a clone is reported for some rows only, either as once, few or many, or as a class for expanded clones.

v_call	cdr3_length	d_call	clone_size	j_call	cdr3_aa	cdr3_nt
TRBV18	15	-	many	TRBJ1-6	CASSPPQGLSSPLHF	TGTGCCAGCTCACCACCACAGGGTCTTAGTTCACCCCTCCACTTT
TRBV11-3	14	TRBD2	-	TRBJ2-1	CASSLEGGLNEQFF	TGTGCCAGCAGCTTGGAGGGAGGGCTCAATGAGCAGTTCTTC
TRBV3-1	13	-	many	TRBJ1-2	CASSLQEGYGYTF	TGTGCCAGCAGCTTGCAGGAGGGCTATGGCTACACCTTC
TRBV20-1	15	TRBD1	-	TRBJ2-7	CSAGGTGAEGWEQYF	TGCAGTGCTGGCGGGACAGGCGCCGAAGGTTGGGAGCAGTACTTC
TRBV20-1	16	-	-	TRBJ2-7	CSARTPGQSGTYEQYF	TGCAGTGCTAGAACCCCTGGACAGTCGGGGACTTACGAGCAGTACTTC
TRBV20-1	15	-	-	TRBJ2-2	CSARPSGPPGGELFF	TGCAGTGCTAGGCCCAGCGGGCCCCCAGGCGGGGAGCTGTTTTTT
TRBV24-1	13	-	many	TRBJ1-1	CATSGRPNTEAFF	TGTGCCACCAGTGGACGCCCGAACACTGAAGCTTTCTTT
TRBV6-4	16	TRBD2	few	TRBJ2-1	CASPQTSGETYNEQFF	TGTGCCAGCCCTCAGACTAGCGGGGAAACCTACAATGAGCAGTTCTTC
TRBV6-6	13	-	large	TRBJ2-7	CASSYVMAYEQYF	TGTGCCAGCAGTTATGTAATGGCCTACGAGCAGTACTTC
TRBV5-4	15	-	-	TRBJ2-7	CASSLAAVPTYQQYF	TGTGCCAGCAGCTTGGCAGCAGTACCAACCTACCAGCAGTACTTC
TRBV28	18	TRBD1	-	TRBJ2-2	CASSLWDRVYTNTGELFF	TGTGCCAGCAGTTTATGGGACAGGGTCTATACAAACACCGGGGAGCTGTTTTTT
TRBV4-2	14	-	-	TRBJ2-7	CASSQDLTGYEQYF	TGTGCCAGCAGCCAAGATCTCACTGGCTACGAGCAGTACTTC
TRBV5-6	14	-	many	TRBJ1-4	CASSLQGGNEKLFF	TGTGCCAGCAGCTTACAGGGCGGTAATGAAAAACTGTTTTTT
TRBV11-2	16	TRBD1	medium-sized	TRBJ2-7	CASSYLPGQGVYEQYF	TGTGCCAGCAGCTACTTACCGGGACAGGGGGTCTACGAGCAGTACTTC
TRBV5-1	15	-	once	TRBJ1-2	CASSLEGVSDYGYTF	TGCGCCAGCAGCTTGGAGGGGGTGTCGGACTATGGCTACACCTTC
TRBV12-3/TRBV12-4	15	-	medium-sized	TRBJ2-2	CASSLGLVNTGELFF	TGTGCCAGCAGTTTAGGTCTGGTGAACACCGGGGAGCTGTTTTTT
TRBV19	17	TRBD1	-	TRBJ1-2	CASSTPTGSNAYYGYTF	TGTGCCAGTAGTACGCCGACAGGGAGTAATGCGTACTATGGCTACACCTTC
TRBV10-2	14	TRBD2	many	TRBJ2-2	CASSTRGSPGELFF	TGCGCCAGCAGTACTCGCGGGAGCCCCGGGGAGCTGTTTTTT
TRBV6-2/TRBV6-3	15	TRBD2	few	TRBJ2-7	CASSFERGPLREQYF	TGTGCCAGCAGTTTCGAGCGGGGACCCCTGAGAGAGCAGTACTTC
TRBV6-1	13	-	-	TRBJ2-1	CASSAQTSSEQFF	TGTGCCAGCAGTGCCCAGACTAGTTCTGAGCAGTTCTTC
TRBV3-1	14	-	many	TRBJ2-2	CASSQEAGTGELFF	TGTGCCAGCAGCCAAGAGGCAGGGACCGGGGAGCTGTTTTTT
TRBV7-2	14	-	many	TRBJ1-1	CASRVDYANTEAFF	TGTGCCAGCAGAGTGGACTATGCGAACACTGAAGCTTTCTTT
TRBV30	13	-	-	TRBJ1-1	CAWSRQGNTEAFF	TGTGCCTGGAGCAGGCAGGGGAACACTGAAGCTTTCTTT
TRBV20-1	14	-	-	TRBJ1-2	CSARDARGYYGYTF	TGCAGTGCTAGAGATGCCAGGGGTTACTATGGCTACACCTTC
TRBV5-1	14	-	-	TRBJ1-2	CASSFSPQGYGYTF	TGCGCCAGCAGCTTCTCCCCCCAGGGGTATGGCTACACCTTC
TRBV6-4	15	TRBD2	many	TRBJ2-3	CASSVAGGGTDTQYF	TGTGCCAGCTCCGTAGCGGGGGGAGGCACAGATACGCAGTATTTT
TRBV27	15	TRBD1	-	TRBJ2-7	CASSLFGQGASEQYF	TGTGCCAGCAGTCTCTTCGGACAGGGGGCGTCGGAGCAGTACTTC
TRBV6-1	15	-	medium-sized	TRBJ1-6	CASSPLGGHNSPLHF	TGTGCCAGCAGTCCCCTGGGAGGACATAATTCACCCCTCCACTTT
TRBV12-3/TRBV12-4	14	TRBD1	many	TRBJ2-1	CASSTGTGVNEQFF	TGTGCCAGCAGCACCGGGACAGGGGTAAATGAGCAGTTCTTC
TRBV9	14	TRBD1	many	TRBJ2-5	CASSWTGEAETQYF	TGTGCCAGCAGCTGGACAGGGGAGGCGGAGACCCAGTACTTC
TRBV20-1	17	TRBD2	many	TRBJ2-1	CSARDPSGGPLYNEQFF	TGCAGTGCTAGAGATCCCTCGGGAGGGCCATTATACAATGAGCAGTTCTTC
TRBV28	14	-	many	TRBJ1-2	CASSTEWDIDGYTF	TGTGCCAGCAGTACGGAATGGGACATTGATGGCTACACCTTC
TRBV12-3/TRBV12-4	13	-	medium-sized	TRBJ1-1	CASSFGTHTEAFF	TGTGCCAGCAGTTTCGGGACGCACACTGAAGCTTTCTTT
TRBV6-4	14	TRBD2	many	TRBJ2-7	CASSPTSASSEQYF	TGTGCCAGCAGCCCGACTAGCGCGTCGTCCGAGCAGTACTTC
TRBV7-2	15	TRBD1	-	TRBJ1-3	CASSFGTGAGNTIYF	TGTGCCAGCAGCTTTGGGACAGGGGCTGGAAACACCATATATTTT